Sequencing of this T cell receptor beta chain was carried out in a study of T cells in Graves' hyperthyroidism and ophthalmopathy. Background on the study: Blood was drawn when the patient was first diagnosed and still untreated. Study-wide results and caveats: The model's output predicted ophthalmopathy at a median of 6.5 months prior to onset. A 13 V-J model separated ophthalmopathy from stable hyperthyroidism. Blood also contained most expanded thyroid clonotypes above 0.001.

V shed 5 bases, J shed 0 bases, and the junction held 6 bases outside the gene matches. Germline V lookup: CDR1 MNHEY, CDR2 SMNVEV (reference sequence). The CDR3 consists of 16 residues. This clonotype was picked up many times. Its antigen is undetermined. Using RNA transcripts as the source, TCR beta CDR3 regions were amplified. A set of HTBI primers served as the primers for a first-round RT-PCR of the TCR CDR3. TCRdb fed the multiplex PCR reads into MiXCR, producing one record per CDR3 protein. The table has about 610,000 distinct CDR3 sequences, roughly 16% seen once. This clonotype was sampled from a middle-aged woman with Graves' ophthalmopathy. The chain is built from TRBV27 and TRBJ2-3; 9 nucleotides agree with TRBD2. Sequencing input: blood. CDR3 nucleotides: TGTGCCAGCAGTCCCATGCTAGCGGGAAGCACAGATACGCAGTATTTT. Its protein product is CASSPMLAGSTDTQYF.